The clone carrying this T cell receptor beta chain was recorded a few times. Its specificity is unknown. The CDR3 is made up of 15 amino acids. V was clipped by 1 base and J by 5 bases, with 15 bases between them. Germline CDR1 DFQATT, CDR2 SNEGSKA (reference sequence). The study's findings and limits: The TCR gene usage of tumor memory CD4+ T cells clustered together with blood and lymph node memory CD4+ cells and with lymph node naive CD4+ cells. Tumor-infiltrating Treg TCR alpha and beta sequences overlapped most with tumor naive CD4+ T cells, then blood naive.

TCRdb processed the 5' RACE reads anew with MiXCR; each CDR3 protein has one entry. The data hold roughly 40,000 distinct CDR3 sequences, with about 19% observed a single time. The TCR comes from a female donor with breast cancer. The sample comprised naive CD4+ T cells sorted from a lymph node. Subset given: naive CD4+ T cells, CD4+CD45RA+CD25-. The gene calls are TRBV20-1 and TRBJ1-5; D unresolved. The CDR3 spells CSARVGPQRYQPQHF. Written as DNA, the CDR3 is TGCAGTGCTAGAGTTGGGCCTCAACGATATCAGCCCCAGCATTTT.